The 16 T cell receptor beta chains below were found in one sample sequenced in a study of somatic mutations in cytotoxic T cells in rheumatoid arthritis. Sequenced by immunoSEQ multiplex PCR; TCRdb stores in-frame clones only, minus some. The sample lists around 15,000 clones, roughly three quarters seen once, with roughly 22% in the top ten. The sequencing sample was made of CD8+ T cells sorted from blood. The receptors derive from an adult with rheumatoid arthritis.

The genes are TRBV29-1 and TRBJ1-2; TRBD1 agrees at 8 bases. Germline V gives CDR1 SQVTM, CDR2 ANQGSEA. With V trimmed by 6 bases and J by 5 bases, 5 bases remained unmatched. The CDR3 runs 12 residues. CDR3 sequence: CSVGGQAYGYTF. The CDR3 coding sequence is TGCAGCGTGGGGGGACAGGCATATGGCTACACCTTC.

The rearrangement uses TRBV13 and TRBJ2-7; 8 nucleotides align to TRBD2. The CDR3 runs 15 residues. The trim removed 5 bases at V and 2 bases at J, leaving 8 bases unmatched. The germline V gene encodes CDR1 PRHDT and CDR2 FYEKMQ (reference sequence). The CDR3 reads CASSPRGSGAYEQYF. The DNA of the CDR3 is TGTGCCAGCAGCCCCCGGGGTAGCGGGGCCTACGAGCAGTACTTC.

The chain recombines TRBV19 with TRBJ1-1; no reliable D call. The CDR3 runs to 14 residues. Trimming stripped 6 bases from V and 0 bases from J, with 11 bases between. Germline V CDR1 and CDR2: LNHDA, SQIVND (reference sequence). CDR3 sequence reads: CASREHGMNTEAFF. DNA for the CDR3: TGTGCCAGTAGGGAGCACGGGATGAACACTGAAGCTTTCTTT. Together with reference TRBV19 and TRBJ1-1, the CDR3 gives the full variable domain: DGGITQSPKYLFRKEGQNVTLSCEQNLNHDAMYWYRQDPGQGLRLIYYSQIVNDFQKGDIAEGYSVSREKKESFPLTVTSAQKNPTAFYLCASREHGMNTEAFFGQGTRLTVV.

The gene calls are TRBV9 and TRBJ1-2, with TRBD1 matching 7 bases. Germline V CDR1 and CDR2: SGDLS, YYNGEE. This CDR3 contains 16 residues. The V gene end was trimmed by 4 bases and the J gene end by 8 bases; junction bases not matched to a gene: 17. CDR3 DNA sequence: TGTGCCAGCAGCTCGAGGGCGGGGACAGAAAGCAGGGGCTACACCTTC. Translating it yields CASSSRAGTESRGYTF.

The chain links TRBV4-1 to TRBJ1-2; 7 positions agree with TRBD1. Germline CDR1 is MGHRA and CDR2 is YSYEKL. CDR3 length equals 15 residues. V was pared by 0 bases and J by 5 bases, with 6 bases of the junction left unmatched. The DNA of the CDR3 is TGCGCCAGCAGCCAAGAAGGGAACAGGGGATATGGCTACACCTTC. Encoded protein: CASSQEGNRGYGYTF.

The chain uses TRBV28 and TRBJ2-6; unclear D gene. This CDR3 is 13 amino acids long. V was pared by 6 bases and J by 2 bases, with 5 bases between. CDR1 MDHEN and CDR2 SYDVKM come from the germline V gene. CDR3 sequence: CASRLPGANVLTF. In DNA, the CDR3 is TGTGCCAGCAGACTTCCTGGGGCCAACGTCCTGACTTTC.

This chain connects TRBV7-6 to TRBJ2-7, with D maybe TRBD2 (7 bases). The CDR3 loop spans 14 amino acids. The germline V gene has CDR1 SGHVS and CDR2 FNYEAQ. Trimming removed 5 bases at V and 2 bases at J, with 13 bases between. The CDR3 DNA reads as TGTGCCAGCAGCCCGGGGGGCTCCCCCTACGAGCAGTACTTC. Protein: CASSPGGSPYEQYF.

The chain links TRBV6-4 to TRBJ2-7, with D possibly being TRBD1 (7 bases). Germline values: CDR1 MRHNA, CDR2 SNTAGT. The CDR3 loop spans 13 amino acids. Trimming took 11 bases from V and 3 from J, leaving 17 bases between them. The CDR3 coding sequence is TGTGCCGGAGGGACAGTTCTTCTCTACGAGCAGTACTTC. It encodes CAGGTVLLYEQYF.

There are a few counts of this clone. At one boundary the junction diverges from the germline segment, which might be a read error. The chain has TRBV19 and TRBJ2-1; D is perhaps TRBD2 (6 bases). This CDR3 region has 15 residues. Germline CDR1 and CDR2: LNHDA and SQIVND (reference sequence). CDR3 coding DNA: TGTGCCAGTAGTATTCTAGCGTACACCTATAATGAGCAGTTCTTC. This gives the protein CASSILAYTYNEQFF. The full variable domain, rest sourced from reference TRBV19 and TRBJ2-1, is DGGITQSPKYLFRKEGQNVTLSCEQNLNHDAMYWYRQDPGQGLRLIYYSQIVNDFQKGDIAEGYSVSREKKESFPLTVTSAQKNPTAFYLCASSILAYTYNEQFFGPGTRLTVL.

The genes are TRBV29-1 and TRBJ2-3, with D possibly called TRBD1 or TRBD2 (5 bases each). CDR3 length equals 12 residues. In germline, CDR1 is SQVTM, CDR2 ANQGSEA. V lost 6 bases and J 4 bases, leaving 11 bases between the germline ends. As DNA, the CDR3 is TGCAGCGTCCCCCGGGGCGCAGATACGCAGTATTTT. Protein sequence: CSVPRGADTQYF.

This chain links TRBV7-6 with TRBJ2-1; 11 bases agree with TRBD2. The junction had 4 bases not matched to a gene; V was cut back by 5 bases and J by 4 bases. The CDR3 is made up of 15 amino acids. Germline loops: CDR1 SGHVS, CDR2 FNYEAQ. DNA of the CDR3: TGTGCCAGCAGCACACTAGCGGGAGTGTACAATGAGCAGTTCTTC. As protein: CASSTLAGVYNEQFF.

The DNA of the CDR3 is TGTGCCAGCAGCTTCACTAAGGGTTTCGCCACTGAAGCTTTCTTT. Translating gives CASSFTKGFATEAFF. The chain uses TRBV11-3 and TRBJ1-1; D is unresolved. CDR1 is SGHNT, CDR2 YENEEA, per germline. Trimming removed 3 bases from V and 4 bases from J, with 15 bases in between. The CDR3 length is 15 residues.

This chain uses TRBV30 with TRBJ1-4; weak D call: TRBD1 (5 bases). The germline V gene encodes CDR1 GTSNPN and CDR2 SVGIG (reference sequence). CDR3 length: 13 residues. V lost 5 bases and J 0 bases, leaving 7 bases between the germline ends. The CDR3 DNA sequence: TGTGCCTGGGACAGTGCAACTAATGAAAAACTGTTTTTT. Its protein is CAWDSATNEKLFF.

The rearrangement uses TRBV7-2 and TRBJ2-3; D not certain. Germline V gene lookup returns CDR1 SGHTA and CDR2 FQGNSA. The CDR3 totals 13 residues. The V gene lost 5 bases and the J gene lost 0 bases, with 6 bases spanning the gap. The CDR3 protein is CASSTMSTDTQYF. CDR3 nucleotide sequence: TGTGCCAGCAGCACCATGAGCACAGATACGCAGTATTTT. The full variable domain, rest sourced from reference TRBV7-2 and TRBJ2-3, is GAGVSQSPSNKVTEKGKDVELRCDPISGHTALYWYRQSLGQGLEFLIYFQGNSAPDKSGLPSDRFSAERTGGSVSTLTIQRTQQEDSAVYLCASSTMSTDTQYFGPGTRLTVL.

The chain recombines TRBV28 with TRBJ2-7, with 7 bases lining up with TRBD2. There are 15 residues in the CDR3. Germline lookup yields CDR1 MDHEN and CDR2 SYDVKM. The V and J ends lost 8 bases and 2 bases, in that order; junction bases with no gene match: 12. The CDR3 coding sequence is TGTGCCAGCCGTATCTTGGGACTACCTGCCTACGAGCAGTACTTC. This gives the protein CASRILGLPAYEQYF.

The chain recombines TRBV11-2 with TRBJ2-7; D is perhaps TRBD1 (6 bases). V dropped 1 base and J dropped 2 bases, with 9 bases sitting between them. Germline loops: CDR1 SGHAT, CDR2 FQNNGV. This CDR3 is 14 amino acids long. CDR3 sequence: CASSLVGDTYEQYF. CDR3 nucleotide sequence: TGTGCCAGCAGCTTAGTTGGGGACACCTACGAGCAGTACTTC.